This T cell receptor beta chain was profiled in a study of CDR3 diversity in severe acne. TCRdb passed the PCR reads through MiXCR, listing each CDR3 protein once. The sample comprises 90,000 or so distinct CDR3 sequences, around half of which are singletons, and roughly 9.1% rests with the top ten. CDR1 is KGHSH and CDR2 is LQKENI in the germline V gene. CDR3 length: 16 amino acids. Unmatched junction bases numbered 7, after V lost 3 bases and J lost 0 bases. This clonotype was obtained from a male donor in good health, serving as a control. The sequencing sample was made of blood. The genes are TRBV18 and TRBJ2-5; 7 bases align to TRBD1. CDR3 DNA: TGTGCCAGCTCACCCCGACAGGGCGGAGACCAAGAGACCCAGTACTTC. It yields the protein CASSPRQGGDQETQYF. The whole variable domain, filled in from reference TRBV18 and TRBJ2-5, reads NAGVMQNPRHLVRRRGQEARLRCSPMKGHSHVYWYRQLPEEGLKFMVYLQKENIIDESGMPKERFSAEFPKEGPSILRIQQVVRGDSAAYFCASSPRQGGDQETQYFGPGTRLLVL.